This TCR beta chain came from a study of cytomegalovirus exposure and HLA in healthy donors. Study overall: An early release of data contained 80 million to 85 million unique TCRs, which came from HLA-typed donors. Study results and limitations: In an earlier analysis, about 90% or about 30%: the productive usage of most TCR beta V segments. Among TCR sequences, most were rare, though some public TCRs appeared in many donors. Sequencing depth across donors, presence/absence analyses assumed, was roughly uniform.

Germline V lookup: CDR1 LGHNA, CDR2 YSLEER. The CDR3 is made up of 15 amino acids. The V and J ends lost 0 bases and 3 bases respectively, with 9 bases between them. The PCR made use of 60 Vbeta and 13 Jbeta primers. Assay: immunoSEQ multiplex PCR; the TCRdb copy retains only in-frame clones and omits some. In the table there are about 130,000 clones, about four fifths of which are singletons. Concerning this clone: What it recognizes is unknown.

The chain has TRBV4-3 and TRBJ2-4, with D possibly matching TRBD2 (5 bases). The sequenced sample consisted of PBMCs. This TCR was sampled from a woman aged 55-75 years in good health and CMV-seropositive. CDR3 DNA: TGCGCCAGCAGCCAAGACTGGGGAGTCAAAAACATTCAGTACTTC. This gives the protein CASSQDWGVKNIQYF.